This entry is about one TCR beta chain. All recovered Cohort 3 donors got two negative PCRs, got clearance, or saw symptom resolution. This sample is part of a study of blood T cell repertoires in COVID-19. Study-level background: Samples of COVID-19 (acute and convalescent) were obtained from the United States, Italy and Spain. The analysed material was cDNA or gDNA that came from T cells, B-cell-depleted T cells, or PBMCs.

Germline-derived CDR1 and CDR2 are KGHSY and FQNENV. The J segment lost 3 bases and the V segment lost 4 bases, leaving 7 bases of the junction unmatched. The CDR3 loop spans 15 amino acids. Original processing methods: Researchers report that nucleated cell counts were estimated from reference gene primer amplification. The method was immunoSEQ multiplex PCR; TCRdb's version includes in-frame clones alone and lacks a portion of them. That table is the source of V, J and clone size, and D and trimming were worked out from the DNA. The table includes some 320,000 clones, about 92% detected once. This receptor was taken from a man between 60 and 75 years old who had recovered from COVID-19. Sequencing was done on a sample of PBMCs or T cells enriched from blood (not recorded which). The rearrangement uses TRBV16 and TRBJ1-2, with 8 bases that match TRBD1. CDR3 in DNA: TGTGCCAGCAGCCCAAGACCGGACAGGGACTATGGCTACACCTTC. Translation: CASSPRPDRDYGYTF.